This TCR beta chain comes out of a study of identical twins. This CDR3 spans 12 amino acids. The germline V and J ends were trimmed by 5 bases and 7 bases, with 11 bases remaining between them. Germline CDR1 reads MNHEY; CDR2 reads SMNVEV (reference sequence). This clonotype was counted ten times or more. A universal primer site was added by template switching, and unique molecular identifiers were carried by the cDNA. TCRdb re-called the 5' RACE reads with MiXCR, one entry per CDR3 protein. The sample holds approximately 670,000 distinct CDR3 sequences; 5.5% to 7.5% are singletons and the top ten take under 2%.

This sequence originates from a man aged 18 to 29 in good health. The rearrangement uses TRBV27 and TRBJ1-1, with TRBD1 as a possible D gene (6 bases). Material: naive T cells sorted from blood. CDR3 sequence: CASSTGHLEAFF. For the CDR3, the DNA is TGTGCCAGCAGTACGGGACATCTTGAAGCTTTCTTT.